The 10 T cell receptor beta chains below come from one sample, sequenced in a study of T cell responses to AZD1222 COVID-19 vaccine. Here immunoSEQ multiplex PCR was the method, and the copy in TCRdb shows in-frame clones only, minus some. The top ten clones hold more than 0.7% of a sample with around 140,000 clones, 90% to 95% of them seen once. Material: peripheral blood, obtained on day 0 of MenACWY control vaccination. The receptors were gathered from an adult in good health.

The chain recombines TRBV29-1 with TRBJ1-6, with 9 bases matching TRBD1. The CDR3 runs to 15 residues. V was clipped by 6 bases and J by 10 bases; unmatched bases: 13. Per the germline V gene, CDR1 is SQVTM and CDR2 is ANQGSEA. DNA for the CDR3: TGCAGCGTCGCGCTCGCCGGGACAGGGAGGTCACCCCTCCACTTT. Translation: CSVALAGTGRSPLHF. The whole variable domain, filled in from reference TRBV29-1 and TRBJ1-6, reads SAVISQKPSRDICQRGTSLTIQCQVDSQVTMMFWYRQQPGQSLTLIATANQGSEATYESGFVIDKFPISRPNLTFSTLTVSNMSPEDSSIYLCSVALAGTGRSPLHFGNGTRLTVT.

This clone is a singleton in its sample. This chain uses TRBV9 with TRBJ1-2, with 10 nucleotides matching TRBD1. With V trimmed by 0 bases and J by 6 bases, 2 bases remained unmatched. Per germline, CDR1 SGDLS and CDR2 YYNGEE. There are 14 residues in the CDR3. CDR3 amino acids: CASSVVGQGDGYTF. In nucleotides, the CDR3 is TGTGCCAGCAGCGTAGTTGGACAGGGGGATGGCTACACCTTC.

The chain employs TRBV6-2 or TRBV6-3 and TRBJ1-6, with D possibly being TRBD1 (6 bases). Germline V gene sequence: CDR1 MNHEY, CDR2 SVGEGT. Between the trimmed V and J ends, which lost 2 bases and 7 bases, there was a span of 12 bases. The CDR3 totals 15 residues. The CDR3 DNA reads as TGTGCCAGCAGTTACATGTCAGGGGTCAATTCACCCCTCCACTTT. As protein: CASSYMSGVNSPLHF.

The chain carries TRBV4-3 and TRBJ1-2, with 8 bases identical to TRBD1. The germline CDR1 and CDR2 sequences are LGHNA and YSLEER. There are 18 residues in the CDR3. The J segment lost 4 bases and the V segment lost 2 bases, leaving 15 bases of the junction unmatched. The CDR3 bases are TGCGCCAGCAGCCAAACGCCGGTAGGGGCAGGGGGCACCTATGGCTACACCTTC. This translates into CASSQTPVGAGGTYGYTF.

V is TRBV5-1 and J is TRBJ1-2; unclear D gene. The CDR3 extends over 14 amino acids. V dropped 4 bases and J dropped 5 bases, with 15 bases sitting between them. Germline V CDR1 and CDR2: SGHRS, YFSETQ. CDR3 nucleotide sequence: TGCGCCAGCAGCCTTAGGGAGGGAATTTATGGCTACACCTTC. Its protein is CASSLREGIYGYTF.

This chain uses TRBV7-3 with TRBJ2-3; TRBD1 might be the D (6 bases). Looked up from germline, CDR1 is SGHTA and CDR2 is FQGTGA. Trimming took 3 bases from V and 4 from J, leaving 8 bases between them. The CDR3 contains 13 residues. The CDR3 here is CASSFQGPDTQYF. The CDR3 DNA reads as TGTGCCAGCAGCTTCCAGGGGCCAGATACGCAGTATTTT.

This chain joins TRBV5-1 and TRBJ1-1, with D maybe TRBD1 (5 bases). From germline, CDR1 is SGHRS and CDR2 YFSETQ. The V end was cut by 4 bases, the J end by 5 bases, with 15 bases between. This CDR3 contains 14 residues. This CDR3 reads CASSREGSGTEAFF. CDR3 bases: TGCGCCAGCAGCAGGGAGGGGTCAGGGACTGAAGCTTTCTTT.

The chain's CDR3 is CASSPSSLLSGAYGYTF. DNA of the CDR3: TGTGCCAGCTCACCATCCTCCTTACTCTCTGGGGCCTATGGCTACACCTTC. V usage is TRBV18 and J usage is TRBJ1-2; a possible D gene is TRBD1 (5 bases). Trimming removed 2 bases from V and 4 bases from J, with 20 bases in between. The CDR3 covers 17 residues. From germline, CDR1 is KGHSH and CDR2 LQKENI.

This chain joins TRBV5-6 and TRBJ1-3; unclear D gene. Between the trimmed V and J ends, which lost 1 base and 0 bases, there was a span of 11 bases. Germline CDR1 reads SGHDT; CDR2 reads YYEEEE. This CDR3 spans 16 amino acids. The CDR3 bases are TGTGCCAGCAGCTTGCCACGACCCCTCTCTGGAAACACCATATATTTT. Translation: CASSLPRPLSGNTIYF.

The rearrangement joins TRBV30 to TRBJ1-2; tentatively, D is TRBD1 (5 bases). This CDR3 spans 14 amino acids. V lost 2 bases, J lost 6 bases, and 16 bases lay in between. CDR1 is GTSNPN and CDR2 is SVGIG in the germline V gene (reference sequence). CDR3 nucleotides: TGTGCCTGGAGTCACGGGGTAGAAGGGGATGGCTACACCTTC. Translation gives CAWSHGVEGDGYTF. The entire variable domain, with the rest obtained from reference TRBV30 and TRBJ1-2, is as follows: SQTIHQWPATLVQPVGSPLSLECTVEGTSNPNLYWYRQAAGRGLQLLFYSVGIGQISSEVPQNLSASRPQDRQFILSSKKLLLSDSGFYLCAWSHGVEGDGYTFGSGTRLTVV.